This entry lists 27 T cell receptor beta chains sequenced from one sample in a study of CD8 T cells in ankylosing spondylitis. Points from the study as a whole: A motif of several highly homologous TCR beta variants was seen as apparently characteristic of ankylosing spondylitis blood.

Each CDR3 protein gets one entry after TCRdb re-called the 5' RACE reads with MiXCR. The sample yields a few hundred thousand distinct CDR3 sequences, 20% to 25% seen once. No cognate antigen is known for these TCRs. The sequenced sample consisted of blood, either unsorted or a sorted T cell fraction (not recorded which). These receptors were taken from a male donor with ankylosing spondylitis.

The chain couples TRBV3-1 to TRBJ1-5; possible D gene TRBD1, 6 bases. Germline CDR1 LGHDT, CDR2 YNNKEL (reference sequence). There are 15 residues in the CDR3. The germline V and J ends were trimmed by 4 bases and 4 bases, with 14 bases remaining between them. The CDR3 reads CASSRSGTPNQPQHF. CDR3 coding DNA: TGTGCCAGCAGCCGATCCGGGACACCGAATCAGCCCCAGCATTTT.

The chain joins TRBV12-3 or TRBV12-4 to TRBJ1-5; D uncertain. The V end lost 3 bases, the J end lost 3 bases, and 6 bases lay between the germline ends. The CDR3 extends over 13 amino acids. CDR3 coding DNA: TGTGCCAGCAGTTTTTACACCAATCAGCCCCAGCATTTT. Encoded protein: CASSFYTNQPQHF.

V and J are TRBV7-2 and TRBJ2-7, with D perhaps matching TRBD1 or TRBD2 (5 bases each). Germline V gene sequence: CDR1 SGHTA, CDR2 FQGNSA. The CDR3 loop spans 14 amino acids. Deletions cut 1 base from V and 1 base from J, with 8 bases between. Written as DNA, the CDR3 is TGTGCCAGCAGCTTAGTGGGGGATTCCTACGAGCAGTACTTC. Its translation: CASSLVGDSYEQYF.

There are a few counts of this clonotype. This chain uses TRBV12-3 or TRBV12-4 with TRBJ2-4; 8 bases map to TRBD1. CDR3 length: 16 amino acids. J was trimmed by 1 base and V by 5 bases; bases with no gene match: 7. The DNA of the CDR3 is TGTGCCAGCAGTAAGACAGGGGTCGGGGCCAAAAACATTCAGTACTTC. Residues: CASSKTGVGAKNIQYF.

The table lists this clonotype with a few counts. The chain has TRBV28 and TRBJ2-3; D gene ambiguous. Germline V gives CDR1 MDHEN, CDR2 SYDVKM. V lost 5 bases and J lost 1, with 16 bases in between. The CDR3 extends over 16 amino acids. CDR3 in DNA: TGTGCCAGCAGTCCCCAGGCAGTCGCGCGCACAGATACGCAGTATTTT. Translated: CASSPQAVARTDTQYF.

The chain uses TRBV7-2 and TRBJ1-6; D call uncertain. The CDR3 spans 16 residues. V lost 1 base, J lost 12 bases, and 19 bases lay in between. CDR1 is SGHTA and CDR2 is FQGNSA in the germline V gene. CDR3 DNA: TGTGCCAGCAGCTTAGGTCCTTGGGGTGGCATAGTACCCCTCCACTTT. Encoded protein: CASSLGPWGGIVPLHF.

Ten or more counts support this clonotype. The chain has TRBV5-6 and TRBJ1-5, with unresolved D. Trimming left V 1 base short and J 6 bases short, with 8 bases between. Germline CDR1 is SGHDT and CDR2 is YYEEEE. CDR3 length equals 13 residues. The CDR3 loop reads CASSLSVGQPQHF. CDR3 DNA: TGTGCCAGCAGCTTGTCAGTTGGTCAGCCCCAGCATTTT.

This clonotype was counted between two and nine times. The chain is built from TRBV7-2 and TRBJ2-1; maybe TRBD1 (5 bases). Germline loops: CDR1 SGHTA, CDR2 FQGNSA. The CDR3 has 14 amino acids. V dropped 1 base and J dropped 12 bases, with 16 bases sitting between them. In DNA form, the CDR3 reads TGTGCCAGCAGCTTAGGGGCGACAGCCCTGGCGCAGTTCTTC. The encoded protein is CASSLGATALAQFF. Complete variable domain (other parts from reference TRBV7-2 and TRBJ2-1): GAGVSQSPSNKVTEKGKDVELRCDPISGHTALYWYRQSLGQGLEFLIYFQGNSAPDKSGLPSDRFSAERTGGSVSTLTIQRTQQEDSAVYLCASSLGATALAQFFGPGTRLTVL.

This clonotype was found many times. The chain couples TRBV5-1 to TRBJ2-1; TRBD1 matches 7 bases. This CDR3 region has 15 residues. Looked up from germline, CDR1 is SGHRS and CDR2 is YFSETQ. V gave up 2 bases and J gave up 5 bases; unmatched junction bases: 7. The CDR3 protein is CASSFSGQPDNEQFF. The CDR3 DNA is TGCGCCAGCAGCTTTTCGGGACAGCCCGACAATGAGCAGTTCTTC.

This clonotype was recorded many times. V usage is TRBV12-3 or TRBV12-4 and J usage is TRBJ1-4; TRBD1 matches 10 bases. This CDR3 is built from 15 residues. The V segment lost 6 bases and the J segment 8 bases; nucleotides outside the gene matches: 9. CDR3 coding DNA: TGTGCCAGCAGGCCCTGGGGACAGGGGAGCGAAAAACTGTTTTTT. It is translated as CASRPWGQGSEKLFF.

The chain uses TRBV6-5 and TRBJ2-7; D perhaps matches TRBD1 (6 bases). Trimming took 0 bases from V and 0 from J, leaving 12 bases between them. This CDR3 region has 16 residues. Germline CDR1 MNHEY, CDR2 SVGAGI. CDR3 in amino acids: CASSYSPRGNSYEQYF. The CDR3, as DNA: TGTGCCAGCAGTTACTCGCCTAGGGGGAACTCCTACGAGCAGTACTTC.

This clonotype was seen a handful of times. The rearrangement uses TRBV5-5 and TRBJ2-1; D not certain. The germline gives CDR1 SGHKS, CDR2 YYEKEE (reference sequence). V lost 0 bases, J lost 0 bases, and 10 bases lay in between. The CDR3 has 16 amino acids. CDR3 bases: TGTGCCAGCAGCTTGGAATTGGACCCCTCCTACAATGAGCAGTTCTTC. Translating gives CASSLELDPSYNEQFF.

V usage is TRBV5-1 and J usage is TRBJ1-2, with a possible D match to TRBD1 (5 bases). CDR1 SGHRS and CDR2 YFSETQ come from the germline V gene. There are 14 residues in the CDR3. V was trimmed by 1 base and J by 4 bases, leaving 11 bases between them. The CDR3 protein is CASSLSGAGYGYTF. In DNA form, the CDR3 reads TGCGCCAGCAGCTTGAGTGGGGCAGGCTATGGCTACACCTTC.

This clonotype was seen more than once but under ten times. The chain links TRBV29-1 to TRBJ1-1, with no clear D. V gave up 6 bases and J gave up 1 base, with 9 bases separating them. The CDR3 has 12 amino acids. Germline V gene sequence: CDR1 SQVTM, CDR2 ANQGSEA. The CDR3 nucleotides are TGCAGCGTCAGACGGAAGAACACTGAAGCTTTCTTT. Amino acids: CSVRRKNTEAFF. The variable domain in full, completed from reference TRBV29-1 and TRBJ1-1, reads SAVISQKPSRDICQRGTSLTIQCQVDSQVTMMFWYRQQPGQSLTLIATANQGSEATYESGFVIDKFPISRPNLTFSTLTVSNMSPEDSSIYLCSVRRKNTEAFFGQGTRLTVV.

V gene TRBV6-1 combines with J gene TRBJ2-2, with D hard to call. The CDR3 is 16 amino acids. The germline CDR1 and CDR2 sequences are MNHNS and SASEGT. Trimming left V 6 bases short and J 0 bases short, with 14 bases between. The CDR3 loop reads CASRLRASANTGELFF. Here the CDR3 DNA reads TGTGCCAGCAGACTACGGGCCTCGGCGAACACCGGGGAGCTGTTTTTT.

The chain's CDR3 is CASSFGREPPRGEKLFF. In DNA, the CDR3 is TGCGCCAGCAGCTTCGGCAGGGAACCTCCAAGAGGAGAAAAACTGTTTTTT. V and J are TRBV5-1 and TRBJ1-4, with TRBD1 as a possible D gene (5 bases). The germline V gene has CDR1 SGHRS and CDR2 YFSETQ. The V gene lost 2 bases and the J gene lost 8 bases, with 22 bases spanning the gap. The CDR3 consists of 17 residues.

V and J are TRBV29-1 and TRBJ1-2, with TRBD1 as a possible D gene (5 bases). V was trimmed by 6 bases and J by 6 bases, leaving 11 bases between them. The germline V gene encodes CDR1 SQVTM and CDR2 ANQGSEA. This CDR3 contains 11 residues. The CDR3: CSVRGTDGYTF. The DNA for the CDR3 is TGCAGCGTGAGGGGCACAGATGGCTACACCTTC.

This chain links TRBV20-1 with TRBJ1-6, with a tentative D call TRBD1 (6 bases). CDR1 is DFQATT, CDR2 SNEGSKA, per germline (reference sequence). This CDR3 is 16 amino acids long. V shed 5 bases and J shed 5 bases, with 19 bases lying between them. The CDR3 protein is CSALPGATGDNSPLHF. Written as DNA, the CDR3 is TGCAGTGCTCTACCCGGGGCGACAGGAGATAATTCACCCCTCCACTTT.

Only a few counts were recorded for this clonotype. The V and J genes are TRBV4-2 and TRBJ2-3; no clear D gene. V was clipped by 6 bases and J by 5 bases, with 15 bases between them. The CDR3 loop spans 14 amino acids. Germline CDR1 and CDR2: LGHNA and YNFKEQ. CDR3 in amino acids: CASSGPIQGDTQYF. The CDR3 bases are TGTGCCAGCAGTGGGCCAATCCAAGGAGATACGCAGTATTTT.

V usage is TRBV28 and J usage is TRBJ2-3; D is ambiguous. The CDR3 sequence is 13 residues long. Trimming removed 6 bases at V and 6 bases at J, with 13 bases between. CDR1 and CDR2 from the germline V gene are MDHEN and SYDVKM. This CDR3 reads CASRLTALDTQYF. The CDR3 DNA reads as TGTGCCAGCAGACTGACCGCTTTGGATACGCAGTATTTT.

The CDR3 sequence: CASSLASGRNEQFF. The CDR3 region has the DNA TGTGCCAGCAGCTTGGCTAGCGGGAGAAATGAGCAGTTCTTC. This chain joins TRBV7-3 and TRBJ2-1; 10 bases are shared with TRBD2. V trimming: 3 bases; J trimming: 7 bases; junction bases outside the gene matches: 3. The V gene's germline CDR1 is SGHTA and CDR2 FQGTGA. The CDR3 loop spans 14 amino acids.

The chain links TRBV12-3 or TRBV12-4 to TRBJ2-1; the match to TRBD2 covers 8 bases. J was trimmed by 10 bases and V by 2 bases; bases with no gene match: 13. The CDR3 contains 16 residues. The CDR3 here is CASSLRGSGRTGEQFF. The CDR3 coding sequence is TGTGCCAGCAGTTTAAGGGGGAGCGGGAGAACCGGGGAGCAGTTCTTC.

This clonotype was observed a few times. The J gene is TRBJ2-7, the V gene TRBV27; the D gene is possibly TRBD1 (6 bases). Germline lookup yields CDR1 MNHEY and CDR2 SMNVEV (reference sequence). V gave up 8 bases and J gave up 3 bases, with 17 bases separating them. The CDR3 runs 14 residues. CDR3 amino acids: CASGPPTGHYEQYF. The DNA of the CDR3 is TGTGCCAGCGGCCCTCCCACAGGGCACTACGAGCAGTACTTC.

In this sample, this clonotype turned up a few times. The V gene is TRBV28, the J gene TRBJ2-7, with D possibly being TRBD1 (6 bases). V dropped 5 bases and J dropped 2 bases, with 22 bases sitting between them. The CDR3 covers 17 residues. Looked up from germline, CDR1 is MDHEN and CDR2 is SYDVKM. The DNA for the CDR3 is TGTGCCAGCAGTCTTCCCTCCGGTTGGACAGTTACCTACGAGCAGTACTTC. Protein product: CASSLPSGWTVTYEQYF.

This clonotype occurred a few times. The chain carries TRBV7-3 and TRBJ2-1; a weak D match, TRBD2 (5 bases). The germline V gene encodes CDR1 SGHTA and CDR2 FQGTGA. Trimming took off 3 bases at V and 2 bases at J, with 11 bases between the two ends. The length of the CDR3 is 15 residues. The CDR3 sequence: CASSFAPGTYNEQFF. As DNA, the CDR3 is TGTGCCAGCAGCTTCGCCCCGGGAACCTACAATGAGCAGTTCTTC.

The chain has TRBV2 and TRBJ2-2, with D possibly TRBD1 on 6 matching bases. V was clipped by 1 base and J by 3 bases, with 9 bases between them. Germline lookup yields CDR1 SNHLY and CDR2 FYNNEI. The CDR3 runs to 15 residues. The CDR3 DNA is TGTGCCAGCAGTGAAGGACAGGCGTACACCGGGGAGCTGTTTTTT. Translation gives CASSEGQAYTGELFF.

This chain joins TRBV29-1 and TRBJ2-1; 8 positions match TRBD2. The V segment lost 8 bases and the J segment 6 bases; nucleotides outside the gene matches: 9. The CDR3 length is 13 residues. Germline-derived CDR1 and CDR2 are SQVTM and ANQGSEA. CDR3 nucleotide sequence: TGCAGCATTAGCGGGAACTCCCGCAATGAGCAGTTCTTC. The encoded protein is CSISGNSRNEQFF.